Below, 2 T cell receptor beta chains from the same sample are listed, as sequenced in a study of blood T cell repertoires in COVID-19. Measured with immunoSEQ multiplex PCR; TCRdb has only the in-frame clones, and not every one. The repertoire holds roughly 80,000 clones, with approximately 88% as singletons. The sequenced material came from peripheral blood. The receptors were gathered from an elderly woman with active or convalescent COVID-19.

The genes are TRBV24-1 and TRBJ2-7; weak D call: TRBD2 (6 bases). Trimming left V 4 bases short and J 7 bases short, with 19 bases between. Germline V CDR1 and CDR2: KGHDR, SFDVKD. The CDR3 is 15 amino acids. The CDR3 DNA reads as TGTGCCACCAGTGACCTTGGGACGGGGACTGGGGAGCAGTACTTC. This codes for CATSDLGTGTGEQYF.

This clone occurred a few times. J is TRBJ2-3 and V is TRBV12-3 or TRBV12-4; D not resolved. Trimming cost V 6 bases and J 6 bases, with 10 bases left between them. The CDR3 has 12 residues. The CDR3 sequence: CASRTDADTQYF. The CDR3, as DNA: TGTGCCAGCAGAACAGACGCGGATACGCAGTATTTT.